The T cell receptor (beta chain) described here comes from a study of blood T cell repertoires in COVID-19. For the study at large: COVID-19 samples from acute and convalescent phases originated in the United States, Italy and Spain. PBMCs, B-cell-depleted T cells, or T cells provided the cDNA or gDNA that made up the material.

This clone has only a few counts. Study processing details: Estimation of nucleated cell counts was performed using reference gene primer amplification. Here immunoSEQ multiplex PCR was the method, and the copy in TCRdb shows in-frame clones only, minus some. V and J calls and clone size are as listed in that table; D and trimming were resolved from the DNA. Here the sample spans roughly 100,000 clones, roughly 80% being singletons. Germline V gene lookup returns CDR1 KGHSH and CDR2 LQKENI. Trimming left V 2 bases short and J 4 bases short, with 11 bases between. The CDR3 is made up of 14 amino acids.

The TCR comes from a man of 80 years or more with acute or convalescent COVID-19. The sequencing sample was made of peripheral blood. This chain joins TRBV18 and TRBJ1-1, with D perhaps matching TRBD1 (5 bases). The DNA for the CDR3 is TGTGCCAGCTCACCAAGCGGGGCGGGCACTGAAGCTTTCTTT. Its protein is CASSPSGAGTEAFF.